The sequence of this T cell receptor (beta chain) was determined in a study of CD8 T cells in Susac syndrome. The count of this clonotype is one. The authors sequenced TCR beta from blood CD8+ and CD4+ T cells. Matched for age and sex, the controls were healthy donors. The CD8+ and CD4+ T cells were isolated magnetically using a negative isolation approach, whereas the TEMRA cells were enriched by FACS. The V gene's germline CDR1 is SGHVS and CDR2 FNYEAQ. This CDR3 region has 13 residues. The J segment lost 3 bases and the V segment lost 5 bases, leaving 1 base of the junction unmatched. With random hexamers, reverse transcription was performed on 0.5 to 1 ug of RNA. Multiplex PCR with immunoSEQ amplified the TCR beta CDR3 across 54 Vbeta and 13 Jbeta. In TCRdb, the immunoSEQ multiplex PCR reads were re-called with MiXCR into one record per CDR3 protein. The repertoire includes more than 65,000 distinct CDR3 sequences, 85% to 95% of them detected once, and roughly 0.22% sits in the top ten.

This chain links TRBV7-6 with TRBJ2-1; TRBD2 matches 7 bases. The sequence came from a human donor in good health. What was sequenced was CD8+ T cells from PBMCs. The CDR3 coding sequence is TGTGCCAGCAGCGGACTAGACTACAATGAGCAGTTCTTC. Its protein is CASSGLDYNEQFF.